One sample yielded the 3 T cell receptor beta chains listed below, sequenced in a study of cytomegalovirus exposure and HLA in healthy donors. The PCR ran on 60 Vbeta and 13 Jbeta primers. The assay was immunoSEQ multiplex PCR, and TCRdb's table has in-frame clones only and misses some. The sample holds 150,000 to 200,000 clones, 70% to 85% seen once. The sample was PBMCs. All receptors come from a woman aged 30 to 39 in good health and CMV-seropositive.

This clone was picked up one time. This chain joins TRBV11-3 and TRBJ1-1; TRBD1 is a possible D gene (5 bases). Germline V gene sequence: CDR1 SGHNT, CDR2 YENEEA. This CDR3 region has 12 residues. The germline V and J ends were trimmed by 5 bases and 1 base, with 5 bases remaining between them. The CDR3 DNA reads as TGTGCCAGCAGCCAGGGGAACACTGAAGCTTTCTTT. Translation gives CASSQGNTEAFF.

This chain uses TRBV9 with TRBJ2-3; D remains ambiguous. Between the trimmed V and J ends, which lost 0 bases and 6 bases, there was a span of 20 bases. CDR3 length: 17 residues. Per germline, CDR1 SGDLS and CDR2 YYNGEE. In DNA form, the CDR3 reads TGTGCCAGCAGCGTAGAACCAAACACAGTACCCCATGATACGCAGTATTTT. It is translated as CASSVEPNTVPHDTQYF.

J is TRBJ1-2 and V is TRBV6-5; 9 nucleotides agree with TRBD1. Trimming removed 8 bases from V and 6 bases from J; junction bases left unmatched: 10. CDR1 is MNHEY and CDR2 is SVGAGI in the germline V gene. CDR3 size: 14 residues. The CDR3 bases are TGTGCCAGCGGCCGTACAGGGGGCATTCATGGCTACACCTTC. It specifies CASGRTGGIHGYTF.